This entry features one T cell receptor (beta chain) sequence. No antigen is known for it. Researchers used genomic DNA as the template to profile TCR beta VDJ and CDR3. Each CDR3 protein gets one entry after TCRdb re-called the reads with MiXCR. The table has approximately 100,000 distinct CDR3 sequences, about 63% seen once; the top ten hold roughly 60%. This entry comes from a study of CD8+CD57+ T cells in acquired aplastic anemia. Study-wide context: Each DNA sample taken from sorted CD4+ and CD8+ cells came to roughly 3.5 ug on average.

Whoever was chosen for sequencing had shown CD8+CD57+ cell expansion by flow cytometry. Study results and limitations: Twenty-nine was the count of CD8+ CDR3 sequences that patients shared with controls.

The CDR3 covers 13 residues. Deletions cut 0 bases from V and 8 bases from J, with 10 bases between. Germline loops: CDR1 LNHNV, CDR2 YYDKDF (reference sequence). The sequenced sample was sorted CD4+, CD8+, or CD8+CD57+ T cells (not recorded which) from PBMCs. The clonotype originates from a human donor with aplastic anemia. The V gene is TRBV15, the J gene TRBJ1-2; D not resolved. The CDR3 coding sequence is TGTGCCACCAGCAGAGATGTGGTAGGAGGCTACACCTTC. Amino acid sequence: CATSRDVVGGYTF.